This record covers a single TCR beta chain. Its antigen is not identified. This sample was included in a study of OX40 agonist ivuxolimab in advanced cancers. Study-level background: Subjects had a mean age of approximately 60 years, with a range of roughly 20 to 80; 82.7% were male.

TCRdb's copy holds only in-frame clones and misses some; the assay was immunoSEQ multiplex PCR. The sample lists around 43,000 clones; around 88% were seen once. Overall study results and limits: On average, CD8+ T cells showed a greater number of expanded clones than CD4+. Low normalized T-cell clonal expansion was additionally recorded for some nonresponders. Clonal expansion was seen in CD4+ and CD8+ blood T cells by week 6 at 0.1 to 3.0 mg/kg.

The sequence derives from an adult with an advanced solid tumor such as melanoma, head and neck, liver or kidney cancer. The sequencing used CD4+ or CD8+ T cells sorted from blood, collected in a trial of the OX40 agonist ivuxolimab.

The CDR3 spells CASSEIGEGNQPQHF. As DNA, the CDR3 is TGTGCCAGCAGTGAAATAGGTGAGGGCAATCAGCCCCAGCATTTT. The chain combines TRBV6-1 with TRBJ1-5; D remains ambiguous. This CDR3 contains 15 residues. V was shortened by 2 bases and J by 2 bases, with 10 bases between the two germline ends. From germline, CDR1 is MNHNS and CDR2 SASEGT.